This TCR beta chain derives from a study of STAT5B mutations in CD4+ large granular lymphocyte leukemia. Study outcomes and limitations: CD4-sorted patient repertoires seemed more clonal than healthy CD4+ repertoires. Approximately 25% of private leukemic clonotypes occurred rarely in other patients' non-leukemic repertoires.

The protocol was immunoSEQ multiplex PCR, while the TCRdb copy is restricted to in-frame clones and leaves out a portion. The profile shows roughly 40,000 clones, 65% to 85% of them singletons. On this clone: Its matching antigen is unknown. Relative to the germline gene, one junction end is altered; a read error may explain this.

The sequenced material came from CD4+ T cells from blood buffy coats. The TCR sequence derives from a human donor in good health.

The CDR3 nucleotides are TGTGCCAGCTGTGAGGTTGGGGTCAGGAGTTACGATAATGAAAAACTGTTTTTT. It encodes CASCEVGVRSYDNEKLFF. V usage is TRBV6-1 and J usage is TRBJ1-4, with D unclear. The CDR3 runs 18 residues. Germline V gives CDR1 MNHNS, CDR2 SASEGT.